The 21 T cell receptor beta chains below come from one sample, sequenced in a study of T cell repertoires in cytomegalovirus infection. Each CDR3 protein gets one entry after TCRdb re-called the reads with MiXCR. The sample shows about 830,000 distinct CDR3 sequences, about 33% of them seen only once. Their specific antigens are unknown. The sample was cultured CD8+ T cells from PBMCs, taken from culture after CMV antigen stimulation. The source of these receptors is a human donor in good health (CMV status not recorded). Some clones in this sample may be carry-over from other donors' samples.

In regard to this clonotype: A much bigger clone sits one base away, suggesting this may be a read error. The J gene is TRBJ1-1, the V gene TRBV12-3 or TRBV12-4, with a weak D call TRBD1 (6 bases). Trimming left V 10 bases short and J 0 bases short, with 15 bases between. The CDR3 sequence is 14 residues long. The CDR3 reads CANTRTVMNTEAFF. The CDR3 coding sequence is TGTGCCAACACCCGGACAGTGATGAACACTGAAGCTTTCTTT.

The table lists this clonotype with a few counts. This chain joins TRBV12-3 or TRBV12-4 and TRBJ2-3; tentative D call: TRBD1 (5 bases). V was trimmed by 7 bases and J by 5 bases, leaving 16 bases between them. This CDR3 has 14 amino acids. The CDR3 DNA reads TGTGCCAGCACGCCAGGCTTTCAGGGAGATACGCAGTATTTT. Translated: CASTPGFQGDTQYF.

This clonotype showed up just a few times. The chain is built from TRBV10-2 and TRBJ2-7; 12 bases fit TRBD2. Germline values: CDR1 WSHSY, CDR2 SAAADI. The CDR3 runs 16 residues. V shed 0 bases, J shed 2 bases, and the junction held 2 bases outside the gene matches. CDR3 region: CASSESLAGGPYEQYF. Written as DNA, the CDR3 is TGCGCCAGCAGTGAGTCCCTAGCGGGGGGGCCCTACGAGCAGTACTTC.

The chain couples TRBV6-8 to TRBJ1-4, with a tentative D call TRBD1 (5 bases). With 8 bases removed from V and 6 bases from J, the gap between germline ends came to 25 bases. Germline V gene sequence: CDR1 MNHGY, CDR2 SAAAGT. CDR3 length equals 17 residues. CDR3 residues: CASHPQKRGARHEKLFF. The CDR3 DNA is TGTGCCAGCCATCCGCAAAAAAGGGGCGCGCGTCATGAAAAACTGTTTTTT.

This clonotype was seen only a few times. The CDR3: CASSPGEGSSYGYTF. CDR3 sequence (DNA): TGTGCCAGTAGCCCCGGGGAGGGCTCAAGCTATGGCTACACCTTC. The chain links TRBV19 to TRBJ1-2; D gene uncertain. Trimming pared 6 bases from V and 4 bases from J, leaving 18 bases between. The germline gives CDR1 LNHDA, CDR2 SQIVND (reference sequence). The CDR3 loop spans 15 amino acids.

This clonotype has only a few counts. The chain uses TRBV10-3 and TRBJ2-1; 8 bases agree with TRBD2. The CDR3 extends over 17 amino acids. The V segment lost 2 bases and the J segment 5 bases; nucleotides outside the gene matches: 11. Germline V lookup: CDR1 ENHRY, CDR2 SYGVKD. CDR3 nucleotide sequence: TGTGCCATCAGTGAGACGTGGGTGGGCGGGGGGCACAATGAGCAGTTCTTC. This encodes CAISETWVGGGHNEQFF.

The chain employs TRBV6-5 and TRBJ2-7, with 12 positions matching TRBD2. The CDR3 is 15 amino acids. The trim removed 5 bases at V and 3 bases at J, leaving 5 bases unmatched. Germline V lookup: CDR1 MNHEY, CDR2 SVGAGI. The CDR3 spells CASSLGLAGSYEQYF. The DNA for the CDR3 is TGTGCCAGCAGTCTTGGACTAGCGGGAAGCTACGAGCAGTACTTC.

This chain joins TRBV14 and TRBJ1-2; D gene unclear. The CDR3 spans 13 residues. V was cut by 3 bases and J by 8 bases, with 13 bases left in between. Germline CDR1 is SGHDN and CDR2 is FVKESK. In DNA, the CDR3 is TGTGCCAGCAGCCATTTCACAGATGAGGGCTACACCTTC. It codes for CASSHFTDEGYTF. Combining the CDR3 with reference TRBV14 and TRBJ1-2 gives the whole variable domain EAGVTQFPSHSVIEKGQTVTLRCDPISGHDNLYWYRRVMGKEIKFLLHFVKESKQDESGMPNNRFLAERTGGTYSTLKVQPAELEDSGVYFCASSHFTDEGYTFGSGTRLTVV.

This clonotype was seen at least ten times. The V gene is TRBV7-8, the J gene TRBJ2-2, with TRBD2 matching 9 bases. This CDR3 has 18 residues. The ends lost 5 bases at V and 0 bases at J; junction bases unmatched: 10. CDR1 and CDR2 from the germline V gene are SGHVS and FQNEAQ. The CDR3 region is CASSPEGSGGPNTGELFF. Written as DNA, the CDR3 is TGTGCCAGCAGCCCAGAGGGTAGCGGGGGCCCGAACACCGGGGAGCTGTTTTTT.

The chain is built from TRBV7-9 and TRBJ1-2; D possibly corresponds to TRBD1 (6 bases). CDR1 is SEHNR, CDR2 FQNEAQ, per germline (reference sequence). Trimming took off 3 bases at V and 5 bases at J, with 13 bases between the two ends. This CDR3 region has 14 residues. In nucleotides, the CDR3 is TGTGCCAGCAGCTTCCCCCCAACAGGGTATGGCTACACCTTC. Its protein product is CASSFPPTGYGYTF.

About this clonotype itself: This sequence may be a read error, since a much larger clone differs from it by one base. This CDR3 is CAIRNRGYPGANVLTF. The CDR3, as DNA: TGTGCCATCCGGAACAGGGGATATCCTGGGGCCAACGTCCTGACTTTC. V and J are TRBV7-6 and TRBJ2-6; 7 bases fit TRBD1. Germline CDR1 SGHVS, CDR2 FNYEAQ. V lost 10 bases, J lost 2 bases, and 11 bases stayed unmatched. The CDR3 has 16 amino acids.

The rearrangement joins TRBV6-6 to TRBJ1-2; 8 bases map to TRBD1. The CDR3 loop spans 16 amino acids. Germline V gene sequence: CDR1 MNHNY, CDR2 SVGAGI (reference sequence). After removal of 4 bases from V and 4 bases from J, the junction contained 11 bases not matched to a gene. The CDR3, as DNA: TGTGCCAGCAGTTCCAACGACAGGGGAGAGAGCTATGGCTACACCTTC. This encodes CASSSNDRGESYGYTF.

This clonotype was detected only a few times. The rearrangement links TRBV4-1 to TRBJ2-3; no clear D gene. This CDR3 is 16 amino acids long. CDR1 and CDR2 from the germline V gene are MGHRA and YSYEKL. Trimming pared 3 bases from V and 1 base from J, leaving 14 bases between. The CDR3 loop reads CASSHAGRIGTDTQYF. CDR3 in DNA: TGCGCCAGCAGCCATGCAGGACGGATCGGCACAGATACGCAGTATTTT.

The V and J genes are TRBV20-1 and TRBJ1-4; D is unresolved. Germline V gene lookup returns CDR1 DFQATT and CDR2 SNEGSKA (reference sequence). V was clipped by 1 base and J by 4 bases, with 10 bases between them. The CDR3 totals 14 residues. The CDR3 nucleotides read TGCAGTGCTAGAGTCGGCACTTATAATGAAAAACTGTTTTTT. It codes for CSARVGTYNEKLFF.

Notes on this clonotype: Germline is not matched at one junction end, which may reflect a read error. DNA for the CDR3: TGTGCCAACAGTTTGCGGTACAGCGCAGATACGCAGTATTTT. This translates into CANSLRYSADTQYF. The chain employs TRBV12-3 or TRBV12-4 and TRBJ2-3; D gene unclear. CDR3 length: 14 amino acids.

This clonotype was detected only a few times. The V and J genes are TRBV7-8 and TRBJ2-1; a possible D gene is TRBD1 (6 bases). V lost 5 bases, J lost 4 bases, and 15 bases lay in between. There are 15 residues in the CDR3. The germline CDR1 and CDR2 sequences are SGHVS and FQNEAQ. The CDR3 DNA reads as TGTGCCAGCAGCCCCCATCAGGACAGATACAATGAGCAGTTCTTC. This translates into CASSPHQDRYNEQFF.

This clonotype was found a few times. The chain recombines TRBV6-6 with TRBJ1-1; D gene ambiguous. From germline, CDR1 is MNHNY and CDR2 SVGAGI (reference sequence). This CDR3 spans 15 amino acids. V dropped 4 bases and J dropped 3 bases, with 15 bases sitting between them. CDR3 loop: CASSWARTGDTEAFF. In nucleotides, the CDR3 is TGTGCCAGCAGTTGGGCTCGGACCGGGGACACTGAAGCTTTCTTT.

This clonotype was detected ten times or more. This chain uses TRBV5-5 with TRBJ2-1, with 13 bases fitting TRBD2. Germline CDR1 is SGHKS and CDR2 is YYEKEE (reference sequence). The V and J ends lost 3 bases and 10 bases, in that order; junction bases with no gene match: 7. This CDR3 comprises 15 residues. DNA of the CDR3: TGTGCCAGCAGCTCTCGGACTAGCGGGGGCCGCGAGCAGTTCTTC. Translated, it gives CASSSRTSGGREQFF.

The chain employs TRBV28 and TRBJ1-6, with D perhaps TRBD1 (6 bases). Germline CDR1 MDHEN, CDR2 SYDVKM. CDR3 length equals 16 residues. Between the trimmed V and J ends, which lost 3 bases and 7 bases, there was a span of 16 bases. The CDR3: CASSFLRGFPNSPLHF. CDR3 nucleotide sequence: TGTGCCAGCAGTTTTTTAAGGGGGTTTCCCAATTCACCCCTCCACTTT.

Only a few counts were recorded for this clonotype. The chain is built from TRBV5-6 and TRBJ2-2, with D uncertain. The CDR3 is made up of 13 amino acids. Trimming took 4 bases from V and 7 from J, leaving 11 bases between them. Germline loops: CDR1 SGHDT, CDR2 YYEEEE. The CDR3 sequence is CASSPPRSGELFF. The CDR3 DNA reads as TGTGCCAGCAGCCCGCCCCGGAGCGGGGAGCTGTTTTTT.

The V call is TRBV6-6, the J call TRBJ2-1; D is possibly TRBD1 (6 bases). Germline-derived CDR1 and CDR2 are MNHNY and SVGAGI (reference sequence). V lost 1 base, J lost 6 bases, and 16 bases lay in between. The CDR3 is 16 amino acids. CDR3 in amino acids: CASSYLQGPPFNEQFF. The CDR3 coding sequence is TGTGCCAGCAGTTACTTACAGGGCCCTCCTTTCAATGAGCAGTTCTTC.